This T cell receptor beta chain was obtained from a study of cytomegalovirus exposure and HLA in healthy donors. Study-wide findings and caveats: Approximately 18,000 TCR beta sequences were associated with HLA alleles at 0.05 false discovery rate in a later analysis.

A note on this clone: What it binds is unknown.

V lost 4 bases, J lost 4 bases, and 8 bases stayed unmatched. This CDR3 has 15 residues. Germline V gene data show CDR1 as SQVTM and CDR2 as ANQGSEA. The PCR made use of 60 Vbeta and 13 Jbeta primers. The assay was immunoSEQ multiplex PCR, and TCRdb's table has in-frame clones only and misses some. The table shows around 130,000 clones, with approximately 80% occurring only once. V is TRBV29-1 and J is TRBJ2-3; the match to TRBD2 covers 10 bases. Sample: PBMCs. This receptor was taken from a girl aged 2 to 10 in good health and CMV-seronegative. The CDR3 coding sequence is TGCAGCGTTGCTGAGCGGGAGGGGGTTGCAGATACGCAGTATTTT. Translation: CSVAEREGVADTQYF.